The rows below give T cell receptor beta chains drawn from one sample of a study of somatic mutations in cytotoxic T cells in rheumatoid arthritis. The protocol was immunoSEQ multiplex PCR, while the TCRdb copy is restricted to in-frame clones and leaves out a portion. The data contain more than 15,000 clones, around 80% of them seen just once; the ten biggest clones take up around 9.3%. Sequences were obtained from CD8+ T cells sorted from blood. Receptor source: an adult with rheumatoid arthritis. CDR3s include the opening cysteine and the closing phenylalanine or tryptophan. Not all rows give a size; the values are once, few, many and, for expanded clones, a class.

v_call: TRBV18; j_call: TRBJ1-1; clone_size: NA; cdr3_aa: CASSPPGQGLNTEAFF
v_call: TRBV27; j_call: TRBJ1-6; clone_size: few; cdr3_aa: CATGDNSPLHF
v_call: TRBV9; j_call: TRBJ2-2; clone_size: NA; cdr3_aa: CASSVETNTGELFF
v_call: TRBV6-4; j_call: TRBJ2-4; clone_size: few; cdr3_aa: CASSDSAGEGNIQYF
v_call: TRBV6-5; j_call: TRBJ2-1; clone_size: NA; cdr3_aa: CASSYLAGYNEQFF
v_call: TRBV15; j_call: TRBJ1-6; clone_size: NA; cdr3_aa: CATSSPRDREKKTPYNSPLHF
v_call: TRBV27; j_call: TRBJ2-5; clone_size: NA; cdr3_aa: CASAGTVGETQYF
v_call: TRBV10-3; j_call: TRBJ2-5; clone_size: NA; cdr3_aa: CAINPGAPGETQYF
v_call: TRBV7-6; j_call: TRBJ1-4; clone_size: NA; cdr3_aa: CASSLRPTSEKLFF
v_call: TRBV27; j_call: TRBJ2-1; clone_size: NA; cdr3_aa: CASSPSSGGTGFHEQFF
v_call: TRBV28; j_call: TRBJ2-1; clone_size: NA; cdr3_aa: CASSLGLAGNSYNEQFF
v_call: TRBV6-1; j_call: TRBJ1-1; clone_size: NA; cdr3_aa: CASSQKTGGRTEAFF
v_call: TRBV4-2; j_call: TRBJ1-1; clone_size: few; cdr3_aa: CASSQAPGSEAFF
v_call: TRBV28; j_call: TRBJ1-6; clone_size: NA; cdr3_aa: CASRETGRSSYNSPLHF
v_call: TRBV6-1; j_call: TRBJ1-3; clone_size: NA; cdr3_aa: CASISGNTIYF
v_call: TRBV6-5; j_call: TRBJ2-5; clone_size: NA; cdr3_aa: CASSYSAGETQYF
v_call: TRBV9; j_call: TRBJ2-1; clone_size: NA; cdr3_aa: CASSVDQGRSSYNEQFF
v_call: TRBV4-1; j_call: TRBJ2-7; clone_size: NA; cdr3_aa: CASSYRPGQGIEQYF
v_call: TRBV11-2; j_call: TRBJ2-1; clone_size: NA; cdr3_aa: CASSSPSRGYEQFF
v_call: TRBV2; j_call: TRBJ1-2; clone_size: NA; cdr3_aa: CASSESAGANYGYTF
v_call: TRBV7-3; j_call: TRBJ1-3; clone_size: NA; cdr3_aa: CASSRDIEGGNTIYF
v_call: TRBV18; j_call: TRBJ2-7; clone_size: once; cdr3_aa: CASSSLSGTVAYEQYF
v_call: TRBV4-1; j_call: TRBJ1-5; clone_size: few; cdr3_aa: CASSPNRVASNQPQHF
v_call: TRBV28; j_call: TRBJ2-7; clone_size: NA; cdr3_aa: CASLPQTGREQYF
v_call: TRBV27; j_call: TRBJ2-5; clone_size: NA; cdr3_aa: CASSPGLRQETQYF
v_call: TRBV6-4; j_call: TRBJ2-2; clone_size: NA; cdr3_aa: CASSETSGGADGELFF
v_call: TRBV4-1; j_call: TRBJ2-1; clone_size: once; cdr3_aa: CASSQGAGGPYNEQFF
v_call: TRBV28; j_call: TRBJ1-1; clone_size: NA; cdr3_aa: CASSEQGPSEAFF
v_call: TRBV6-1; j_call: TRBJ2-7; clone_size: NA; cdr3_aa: CASTGTSGGLYEQYF
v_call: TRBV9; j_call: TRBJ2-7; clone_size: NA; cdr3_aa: CASSSAGAGEQYF
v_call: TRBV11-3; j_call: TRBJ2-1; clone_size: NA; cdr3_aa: CASSPHLGRGASYNEQFF
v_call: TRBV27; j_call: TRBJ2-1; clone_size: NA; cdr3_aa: CASSLWAYNEQFF
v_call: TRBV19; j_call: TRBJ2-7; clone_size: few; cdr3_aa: CASSRGGTYSYEQYF
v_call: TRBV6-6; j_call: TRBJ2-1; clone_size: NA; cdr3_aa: CASNNGGPNQFF
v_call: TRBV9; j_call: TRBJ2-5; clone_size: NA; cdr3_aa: CASSYPGQQETQYF
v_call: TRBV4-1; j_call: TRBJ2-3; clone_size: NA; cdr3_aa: CASSLRRGATDTQYF
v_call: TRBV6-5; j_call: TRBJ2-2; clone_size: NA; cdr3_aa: CASTPVGTGELFF
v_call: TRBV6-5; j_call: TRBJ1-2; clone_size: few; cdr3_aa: CASSGQNYGYTF
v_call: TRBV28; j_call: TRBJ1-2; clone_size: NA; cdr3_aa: CASSYPDGYTF
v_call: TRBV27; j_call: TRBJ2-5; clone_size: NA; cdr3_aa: CASSLGTTQYF
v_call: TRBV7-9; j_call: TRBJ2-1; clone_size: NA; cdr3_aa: CANSRGDYNEQFF